Following are 25 T cell receptor beta chains from one sample sequenced in a study of long-term antiretroviral therapy in people with HIV. Version v3.0 of the immunoSEQ assay was performed at survey level. The repertoire was sequenced with immunoSEQ multiplex PCR; TCRdb's copy has only in-frame clones and lacks some. The sample holds more than 25,000 clones, about 89% seen once. Sequenced material: unsorted PBMCs, taken 3.1 years after starting antiretroviral therapy. The source is a man aged 18 to 30 with HIV.

This rearrangement joins TRBV7-9 to TRBJ2-1, with unresolved D. V was shortened by 11 bases and J by 6 bases, with 17 bases between the two germline ends. This CDR3 is built from 13 residues. From germline, CDR1 is SEHNR and CDR2 FQNEAQ (reference sequence). The CDR3 DNA reads TGTGCCGACCGGGTAATTTTGGGCAATGAGCAGTTCTTC. Its translation is CADRVILGNEQFF.

The chain recombines TRBV2 with TRBJ2-7; 13 bases line up with TRBD2. J gave up 7 bases and V 7 bases, and 4 bases lay outside the gene matches. The CDR3 contains 13 residues. CDR1 is SNHLY and CDR2 is FYNNEI in the germline V gene. CDR3 sequence: CASNRGLAGEQYF. The CDR3 coding sequence is TGTGCCAGCAATAGGGGACTAGCGGGGGAGCAGTACTTC.

The chain has TRBV9 and TRBJ2-7, with D possibly being TRBD2 (6 bases). The CDR3 totals 12 residues. The V gene's germline CDR1 is SGDLS and CDR2 YYNGEE. V was trimmed by 1 base and J by 6 bases, leaving 8 bases between them. The CDR3 DNA reads TGTGCCAGCAGCGTAACCGGGAGCGAGCAGTACTTC. Translation gives CASSVTGSEQYF.

DNA of the CDR3: TGTGCCATCACCTCCACTGACATGAACACTGAAGCTTTCTTT. Protein product: CAITSTDMNTEAFF. V gene TRBV10-3 combines with J gene TRBJ1-1, with unresolved D. CDR3 length equals 14 residues. The germline V gene has CDR1 ENHRY and CDR2 SYGVKD. Trimming took 7 bases from V and 0 from J, leaving 12 bases between them.

The rearrangement joins TRBV5-8 to TRBJ1-3; D gene unclear. The V gene's germline CDR1 is SGHTS and CDR2 YDEGEE. The CDR3 is 12 residues long. V was pared by 0 bases and J by 3 bases, with 1 base between. DNA for the CDR3: TGTGCCAGCAGCTTGGGTGGAAACACCATATATTTT. This sequence encodes CASSLGGNTIYF. Supplemented by reference TRBV5-8 and TRBJ1-3, the full variable domain reads EAGVTQSPTHLIKTRGQQATLRCSPISGHTSVYWYQQALGLGLQFLLWYDEGEERNRGNFPPRFSGRQFPNYSSELNVNALELEDSALYLCASSLGGNTIYFGEGSWLTVV.

The rearrangement uses TRBV7-8 and TRBJ1-5; TRBD1 aligns across 8 bases. Looked up from germline, CDR1 is SGHVS and CDR2 is FQNEAQ. The CDR3 extends over 14 amino acids. After removal of 6 bases from V and 6 bases from J, the junction contained 7 bases not matched to a gene. As DNA, the CDR3 is TGTGCCAGCAGTTACCAGGGGGCGGGTCAGCCCCAGCATTTT. Translated, it gives CASSYQGAGQPQHF.

This rearrangement joins TRBV11-2 to TRBJ1-2, with 8 bases lining up with TRBD1. CDR3 length: 16 residues. V dropped 3 bases and J dropped 0; count of bases not matched to a gene: 6. Germline V gives CDR1 SGHAT, CDR2 FQNNGV. The CDR3 region is CASSLGQVSTNYGYTF. CDR3 DNA: TGTGCCAGCAGCTTGGGACAGGTCTCTACTAACTATGGCTACACCTTC.

The rearrangement links TRBV9 to TRBJ2-1; D is perhaps TRBD2 (6 bases). The CDR3 covers 15 residues. Germline V CDR1 and CDR2: SGDLS, YYNGEE. The germline V and J ends were trimmed by 0 bases and 9 bases, with 16 bases remaining between them. CDR3 sequence reads: CASSVVGGGRGEQFF. The CDR3 region has the DNA TGTGCCAGCAGCGTAGTCGGAGGAGGGCGGGGTGAGCAGTTCTTC.

The chain has TRBV10-3 and TRBJ1-5; D may be TRBD1 (5 bases). In germline, CDR1 is ENHRY, CDR2 SYGVKD. Trimming stripped 2 bases from V and 5 bases from J, with 10 bases between. This CDR3 comprises 14 residues. CDR3 in DNA: TGTGCCATCAGTGAGCGCAGGGTCGATCAGCCCCAGCATTTT. This sequence encodes CAISERRVDQPQHF.

This clone was detected a few times. This chain connects TRBV6-1 to TRBJ2-1, with D perhaps TRBD1 (6 bases). The length of the CDR3 is 11 residues. CDR1 MNHNS and CDR2 SASEGT come from the germline V gene. Trimming stripped 10 bases from V and 6 bases from J, with 10 bases between. The CDR3 coding sequence is TGTGCCACCGACAGGACCAATGAGCAGTTCTTC. Translation: CATDRTNEQFF.

The rearrangement uses TRBV5-5 and TRBJ2-7; 7 nucleotides line up with TRBD1. The V gene's germline CDR1 is SGHKS and CDR2 YYEKEE (reference sequence). This CDR3 comprises 14 residues. With V trimmed by 1 base and J by 4 bases, 5 bases remained unmatched. DNA of the CDR3: TGTGCCAGCAGCTTGATTAGACAGGGTTACGAGCAGTACTTC. This codes for CASSLIRQGYEQYF.

The chain employs TRBV19 and TRBJ1-6; 7 bases map to TRBD1. This CDR3 has 15 residues. With V trimmed by 4 bases and J by 7 bases, 7 bases remained unmatched. Per germline, CDR1 LNHDA and CDR2 SQIVND (reference sequence). Here the CDR3 DNA reads TGTGCCAGTAGTACCACCGGGACAGAAAATTCACCCCTCCACTTT. Its translation: CASSTTGTENSPLHF.

This clone has just a few counts. This chain joins TRBV6-4 and TRBJ2-4, with D hard to call. Germline CDR1 reads MRHNA; CDR2 reads SNTAGT. CDR3 length: 13 amino acids. V was shortened by 3 bases and J by 6 bases, with 9 bases between the two germline ends. The CDR3 nucleotides read TGTGCCAGCAGTGAATCGGTAGGAAACATTCAGTACTTC. As protein: CASSESVGNIQYF.

This chain links TRBV18 with TRBJ2-5; D may be TRBD1 or TRBD2 (6 bases each). There are 17 residues in the CDR3. CDR1 and CDR2 from the germline V gene are KGHSH and LQKENI. The V end was cut by 5 bases, the J end by 1 base, with 20 bases between. The CDR3 protein is CASSDFGGQATQETQYF. The CDR3 DNA sequence: TGTGCCAGCTCAGATTTTGGGGGGCAGGCGACCCAAGAGACCCAGTACTTC.

This chain uses TRBV9 with TRBJ2-2; D not resolved. The ends were cut back, 0 bases at V and 4 bases at J, with 7 bases in the middle. This CDR3 has 14 amino acids. Germline loops: CDR1 SGDLS, CDR2 YYNGEE. This chain's CDR3 is CASSVEGFTGELFF. The CDR3 DNA reads TGTGCCAGCAGCGTAGAAGGATTCACCGGGGAGCTGTTTTTT.

The V and J genes are TRBV7-8 and TRBJ2-2; D is undetermined. V was trimmed by 1 base and J by 4 bases, leaving 4 bases between them. CDR1 is SGHVS, CDR2 FQNEAQ, per germline. The CDR3 sequence is 13 residues long. CDR3 sequence (DNA): TGTGCCAGCAGCTTAGGTGGCACCGGGGAGCTGTTTTTT. Translating it yields CASSLGGTGELFF.

The CDR3 DNA reads TGTGCCAGCAGCTTGGGAATTCGGGACAGGAACACCGGGGAGCTGTTTTTT. Its translation is CASSLGIRDRNTGELFF. This chain joins TRBV7-6 and TRBJ2-2, with 7 bases lining up with TRBD1. The CDR3 loop spans 17 amino acids. Germline loops: CDR1 SGHVS, CDR2 FNYEAQ. The junction had 8 bases not matched to a gene; V was cut back by 3 bases and J by 1 base.

The chain has TRBV2 and TRBJ2-5; 11 bases map to TRBD2. From germline, CDR1 is SNHLY and CDR2 FYNNEI. V lost 6 bases and J lost 5; bases outside the gene matches: 20. The CDR3 extends over 19 amino acids. In nucleotides, the CDR3 is TGTGCCAGCAGAGCCCTAGGGGCGACTAGCGGGGAAGAGTATGAGACCCAGTACTTC. Its protein product is CASRALGATSGEEYETQYF.

The chain carries TRBV10-2 and TRBJ1-1; TRBD1 is a possible D gene (5 bases). V lost 0 bases to trimming and J lost 0 bases, with 14 bases between them. CDR1 WSHSY and CDR2 SAAADI come from the germline V gene. The CDR3 has 17 amino acids. The CDR3: CASSESIRVRLNTEAFF. DNA of the CDR3: TGCGCCAGCAGTGAGTCAATCAGGGTCAGGTTGAACACTGAAGCTTTCTTT.

The genes are TRBV6-6 and TRBJ1-2; D unresolved. V dropped 5 bases and J dropped 4 bases, with 11 bases sitting between them. The CDR3 length is 13 residues. Germline assignment: CDR1 MNHNY and CDR2 SVGAGI (reference sequence). CDR3 residues: CASSQLSTYGYTF. Written as DNA, the CDR3 is TGTGCCAGCAGTCAGCTTTCTACCTATGGCTACACCTTC.

The chain combines TRBV7-2 with TRBJ1-2; D might be TRBD1 (6 bases). Germline CDR1 SGHTA, CDR2 FQGNSA. The CDR3 is made up of 14 amino acids. Deletions cut 5 bases from V and 8 bases from J, with 18 bases between. The CDR3 DNA sequence: TGTGCCAGCAGCGCCCCGGGGGGCGCTCGGGGCTACACCTTC. It codes for CASSAPGGARGYTF.

V is TRBV9 and J is TRBJ2-1; weak D call: TRBD2 (6 bases). The CDR3 runs to 20 residues. V dropped 4 bases and J dropped 5 bases, with 31 bases sitting between them. Germline CDR1 reads SGDLS; CDR2 reads YYNGEE. CDR3 amino acids: CASSPRVRGTPEVSNNEQFF. The DNA for the CDR3 is TGTGCCAGCAGCCCGAGGGTCCGGGGGACCCCCGAAGTTAGCAACAATGAGCAGTTCTTC.

The genes are TRBV7-9 and TRBJ1-3; no clear D gene. CDR3 length equals 15 residues. Trimming removed 4 bases at V and 4 bases at J, with 14 bases between. Germline-derived CDR1 and CDR2 are SEHNR and FQNEAQ (reference sequence). CDR3 bases: TGTGCCAGCAGCTCGTTCGGGGATTCAGGAAACACCATATATTTT. Its translation is CASSSFGDSGNTIYF. Combining the CDR3 with reference TRBV7-9 and TRBJ1-3 gives the whole variable domain DTGVSQNPRHKITKRGQNVTFRCDPISEHNRLYWYRQTLGQGPEFLTYFQNEAQLEKSRLLSDRFSAERPKGSFSTLEIQRTEQGDSAMYLCASSSFGDSGNTIYFGEGSWLTVV.

This clone came up once. The CDR3 protein is CASSVLPRGETQYF. The CDR3 nucleotides read TGTGCCAGCAGCGTCCTCCCCCGGGGGGAGACCCAGTACTTC. The J gene is TRBJ2-5, the V gene TRBV9, with D possibly TRBD2 on 6 matching bases. Germline V gene data show CDR1 as SGDLS and CDR2 as YYNGEE. This CDR3 is 14 amino acids long. Trimming removed 2 bases from V and 5 bases from J, with 13 bases in between.

This chain joins TRBV27 and TRBJ2-3; possibly TRBD1 for D (5 bases). The germline gives CDR1 MNHEY, CDR2 SMNVEV (reference sequence). This CDR3 is 15 amino acids long. Trimming shortened V by 0 bases and J by 4 bases, and 11 bases separated the two germline ends. CDR3 bases: TGTGCCAGCAGTTTATCTCGTGGGGCCGCAGATACGCAGTATTTT. Its protein product is CASSLSRGAADTQYF.